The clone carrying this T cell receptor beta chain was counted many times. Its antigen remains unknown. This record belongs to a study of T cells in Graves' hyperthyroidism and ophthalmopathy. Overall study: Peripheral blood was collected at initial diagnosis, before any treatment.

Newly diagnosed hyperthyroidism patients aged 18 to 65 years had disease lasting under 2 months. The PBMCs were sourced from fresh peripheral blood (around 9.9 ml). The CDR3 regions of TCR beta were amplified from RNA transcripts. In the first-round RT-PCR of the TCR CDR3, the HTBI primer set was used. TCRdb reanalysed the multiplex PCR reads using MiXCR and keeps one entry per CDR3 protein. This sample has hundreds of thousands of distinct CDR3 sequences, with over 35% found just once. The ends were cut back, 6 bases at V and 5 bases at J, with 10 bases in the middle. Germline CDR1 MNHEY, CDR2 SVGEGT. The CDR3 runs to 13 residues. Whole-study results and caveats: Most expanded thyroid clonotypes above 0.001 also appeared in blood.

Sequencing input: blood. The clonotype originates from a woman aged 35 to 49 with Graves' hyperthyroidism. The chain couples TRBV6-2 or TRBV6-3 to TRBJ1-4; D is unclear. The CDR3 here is CASSRGWNEKLFF. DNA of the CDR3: TGTGCCAGCAGCCGAGGGTGGAATGAAAAACTGTTTTTT.